The 29 T cell receptor beta chains reported below all come from one sample, sequenced in a study of blood T cell repertoires in COVID-19. Repertoires were generated with immunoSEQ multiplex PCR, while TCRdb's copy carries only in-frame clones and drops some. The sample consists of around 150,000 clones, less than 80% of them appearing once. The sample comprised peripheral blood. These receptors all stem from a woman older than 75 with active or convalescent COVID-19.

The CDR3 protein is CASSSRESGANVLTF. For the CDR3, the DNA is TGCGCCAGCAGCTCCCGAGAATCTGGGGCCAACGTCCTGACTTTC. The chain recombines TRBV5-1 with TRBJ2-6; no clear D gene. The germline CDR1 and CDR2 sequences are SGHRS and YFSETQ. V was trimmed by 3 bases and J by 1 base, leaving 8 bases between them. The CDR3 extends over 15 amino acids.

The chain uses TRBV5-1 and TRBJ2-2; 8 nucleotides agree with TRBD2. The V gene's germline CDR1 is SGHRS and CDR2 YFSETQ. The CDR3 is made up of 17 amino acids. The V gene end was trimmed by 1 base and the J gene end by 5 bases; junction bases not matched to a gene: 10. For the CDR3, the DNA is TGCGCCAGCAGCTTGCTCGGGGGGGCCGTGGGTACCGGGGAGCTGTTTTTT. It is translated as CASSLLGGAVGTGELFF.

The chain has TRBV7-6 and TRBJ2-6; weak D call: TRBD1 (6 bases). The CDR3 extends over 16 amino acids. V was shortened by 5 bases and J by 0 bases, with 11 bases between the two germline ends. The V gene's germline CDR1 is SGHVS and CDR2 FNYEAQ. CDR3 DNA: TGTGCCAGCAGCGTAGGACAGAGCTCTGGGGCCAACGTCCTGACTTTC. This translates into CASSVGQSSGANVLTF.

The chain has TRBV27 and TRBJ1-2; D is unresolved. The CDR3 totals 13 residues. The germline CDR1 and CDR2 sequences are MNHEY and SMNVEV (reference sequence). Trimming left V 5 bases short and J 1 base short, with 8 bases between. DNA of the CDR3: TGTGCCAGCAGTCCCACAGTTAACTATGGCTACACCTTC. Amino acid sequence: CASSPTVNYGYTF.

CDR3 in amino acids: CASRKGVRTEAFF. CDR3 DNA sequence: TGTGCCAGCAGAAAGGGAGTAAGGACTGAAGCTTTCTTT. The chain combines TRBV13 with TRBJ1-1; D unresolved. The germline CDR1 and CDR2 sequences are PRHDT and FYEKMQ (reference sequence). V was clipped by 6 bases and J by 5 bases, with 13 bases between them. This CDR3 has 13 amino acids.

The chain is built from TRBV5-1 and TRBJ2-3, with 9 positions matching TRBD1. CDR3 length: 14 amino acids. V lost 5 bases, J lost 5 bases, and 6 bases stayed unmatched. Germline V gene lookup returns CDR1 SGHRS and CDR2 YFSETQ. The CDR3 sequence is CASRIQGAVDTQYF. CDR3 sequence (DNA): TGCGCCAGCAGGATACAGGGGGCAGTAGATACGCAGTATTTT.

The CDR3 DNA reads TGTGCCAGCAGCAACCCGCGGGGACAGGGGGGCAATGAGCAGTTCTTC. Translation gives CASSNPRGQGGNEQFF. This chain uses TRBV5-6 with TRBJ2-1; 11 positions agree with TRBD1. The CDR3 has 16 amino acids. Germline lookup yields CDR1 SGHDT and CDR2 YYEEEE. V lost 4 bases, J lost 6 bases, and 9 bases stayed unmatched.

The rearrangement uses TRBV27 and TRBJ2-3, with D perhaps matching TRBD2 (6 bases). The germline V gene has CDR1 MNHEY and CDR2 SMNVEV (reference sequence). Trimming shortened V by 1 base and J by 0 bases, and 11 bases separated the two germline ends. The CDR3 runs 16 residues. The CDR3 DNA reads TGTGCCAGCAGTTTATTGGCTAGCGTAAGCACAGATACGCAGTATTTT. This gives the protein CASSLLASVSTDTQYF.

This rearrangement joins TRBV2 to TRBJ1-6; 7 bases agree with TRBD1. The trim removed 0 bases at V and 9 bases at J, leaving 8 bases unmatched. CDR1 and CDR2 (germline): SNHLY, FYNNEI. The CDR3 runs 16 residues. CDR3 coding DNA: TGTGCCAGCAGTGAAGCAGGGGGCGGATTAGGTTCACCCCTCCACTTT. Its protein product is CASSEAGGGLGSPLHF.

V and J are TRBV19 and TRBJ1-1, with a weak D call TRBD1 (5 bases). Germline lookup yields CDR1 LNHDA and CDR2 SQIVND (reference sequence). With 6 bases removed from V and 2 bases from J, the gap between germline ends came to 13 bases. CDR3 length: 14 residues. CDR3 residues: CASRPYGGNTEAFF. The DNA for the CDR3 is TGTGCCAGTAGGCCCTACGGGGGAAACACTGAAGCTTTCTTT.

This rearrangement joins TRBV15 to TRBJ2-5; TRBD2 agrees at 9 bases. CDR1 is LNHNV, CDR2 YYDKDF, per germline (reference sequence). This CDR3 has 14 amino acids. The V gene end was trimmed by 1 base and the J gene end by 5 bases; junction bases not matched to a gene: 2. The CDR3 is CATSRAAGGETQYF. CDR3 DNA: TGTGCCACCAGCAGAGCCGCGGGGGGGGAGACCCAGTACTTC.

The J gene is TRBJ1-6, the V gene TRBV5-1; 7 nucleotides line up with TRBD1. V lost 0 bases to trimming and J lost 11 bases; unmatched junction nucleotides: 2. The CDR3 consists of 13 residues. Germline-derived CDR1 and CDR2 are SGHRS and YFSETQ. The DNA of the CDR3 is TGCGCCAGCAGCTTGGACCAGGGGGCACCCCTCCACTTT. Amino acid sequence: CASSLDQGAPLHF.

The chain couples TRBV7-9 to TRBJ1-5; 8 bases are shared with TRBD1. The CDR3 consists of 16 residues. Trimming took 5 bases from V and 8 from J; bases not matched to a gene: 14. CDR1 is SEHNR, CDR2 FQNEAQ, per germline (reference sequence). DNA of the CDR3: TGTGCCAGCAGCAAAGCGCAGACAGGGGATCGAGAGCCCCAGCATTTT. It translates to CASSKAQTGDREPQHF.

The chain carries TRBV14 and TRBJ2-2; 7 bases map to TRBD2. The V gene's germline CDR1 is SGHDN and CDR2 FVKESK. This CDR3 contains 16 residues. The V and J ends lost 4 bases and 3 bases, in that order; junction bases with no gene match: 8. The CDR3 DNA sequence: TGTGCCAGCAGCCCGAGGGCAGGGAGGGACACCGGGGAGCTGTTTTTT. This encodes CASSPRAGRDTGELFF.

The J gene is TRBJ1-1, the V gene TRBV19, with 8 bases lining up with TRBD1. Losses at the gene ends were 4 bases for V and 6 bases for J; bases not matched to a gene: 19. The CDR3 covers 18 residues. Germline CDR1 and CDR2: LNHDA and SQIVND (reference sequence). CDR3 loop: CASSRTGGVPTLRPEAFF. In DNA, the CDR3 is TGTGCCAGTAGTAGAACAGGGGGGGTTCCGACGCTCCGGCCTGAAGCTTTCTTT.

The J gene is TRBJ2-7, the V gene TRBV2; D remains ambiguous. The ends were cut back, 7 bases at V and 0 bases at J, with 10 bases in the middle. The CDR3 runs to 13 residues. In germline, CDR1 is SNHLY, CDR2 FYNNEI. The CDR3: CASKTVASYEQYF. The CDR3 DNA is TGTGCCAGCAAGACGGTAGCCTCCTACGAGCAGTACTTC.

V gene TRBV3-1 (or the pseudogene TRBV3-2) combines with J gene TRBJ1-1; tentative D call: TRBD1 (5 bases). CDR1 and CDR2 from the germline V gene are LGHDT and YNNKEL (reference sequence). This CDR3 spans 12 amino acids. V gave up 1 base and J gave up 11 bases, with 11 bases separating them. CDR3 coding DNA: TGTGCCAGCAGCCAAGGGGCCAGGGATGCTTTCTTT. It translates to CASSQGARDAFF.

The V and J genes are TRBV2 and TRBJ2-7; 8 bases align to TRBD2. The ends lost 6 bases at V and 3 bases at J; junction bases unmatched: 10. CDR3 length: 15 residues. Germline CDR1 reads SNHLY; CDR2 reads FYNNEI. CDR3 nucleotides: TGTGCCAGCAGGACCGGCGGGGGGTTTTTCTACGAGCAGTACTTC. Its protein product is CASRTGGGFFYEQYF.

The chain combines TRBV5-1 with TRBJ1-5, with a tentative D call TRBD1 (6 bases). Germline assignment: CDR1 SGHRS and CDR2 YFSETQ. Between the trimmed V and J ends, which lost 1 base and 3 bases, there was a span of 11 bases. The CDR3 covers 15 residues. The CDR3 protein is CASSLTGQPNQPQHF. The CDR3 DNA follows: TGCGCCAGCAGCTTGACCGGACAGCCCAATCAGCCCCAGCATTTT.

V is TRBV28 and J is TRBJ1-5; D not certain. Germline lookup yields CDR1 MDHEN and CDR2 SYDVKM. This CDR3 is 12 amino acids long. Trimming removed 10 bases from V and 5 bases from J, with 12 bases in between. The DNA for the CDR3 is TGTGCCACCGGTGGAGGCCATCAGCCCCAGCATTTT. Protein sequence: CATGGGHQPQHF.

This clone is a singleton in its sample. This chain connects TRBV18 to TRBJ2-7; D gene uncertain. Germline V gives CDR1 KGHSH, CDR2 LQKENI. The V end lost 3 bases, the J end lost 2 bases, and 8 bases lay between the germline ends. The CDR3 is made up of 13 amino acids. CDR3 DNA sequence: TGTGCCAGCTCACCGACTCCGGCCTACGAGCAGTACTTC. The encoded protein is CASSPTPAYEQYF.

The genes are TRBV6-5 and TRBJ2-2, with D maybe TRBD2 (7 bases). This CDR3 region has 15 residues. From germline, CDR1 is MNHEY and CDR2 SVGAGI. Trimming took off 6 bases at V and 5 bases at J, with 16 bases between the two ends. CDR3 coding DNA: TGTGCCAGCAGGGGAGGGACACGGCGAACCGGGGAGCTGTTTTTT. Translating gives CASRGGTRRTGELFF.

The chain employs TRBV7-2 and TRBJ1-3; no clear D. Trimming stripped 10 bases from V and 0 bases from J, with 10 bases between. CDR1 is SGHTA, CDR2 FQGNSA, per germline. CDR3 size: 13 residues. Here the CDR3 DNA reads TGTGCCACAAAGACATTCTCTGGAAACACCATATATTTT. Protein sequence: CATKTFSGNTIYF. Using reference TRBV7-2 and TRBJ1-3 for the parts outside the CDR3, the full variable domain is GAGVSQSPSNKVTEKGKDVELRCDPISGHTALYWYRQSLGQGLEFLIYFQGNSAPDKSGLPSDRFSAERTGGSVSTLTIQRTQQEDSAVYLCATKTFSGNTIYFGEGSWLTVV.

J is TRBJ1-5 and V is TRBV4-2; the D is unclear. V was clipped by 0 bases and J by 5 bases, with 11 bases between them. The germline V gene has CDR1 LGHNA and CDR2 YNFKEQ. This CDR3 spans 15 amino acids. The CDR3 loop is CASSQDPGGDQPQHF. CDR3 bases: TGTGCCAGCAGCCAAGATCCAGGCGGGGATCAGCCCCAGCATTTT.

J is TRBJ1-1 and V is TRBV7-9, with a weak D call TRBD1 (6 bases). CDR1 is SEHNR, CDR2 FQNEAQ, per germline (reference sequence). V shed 5 bases and J shed 2 bases, with 18 bases lying between them. This CDR3 has 16 residues. The CDR3 DNA reads as TGTGCCAGCAGCCCCCGTGGACAGATTATTAACACTGAAGCTTTCTTT. Its translation is CASSPRGQIINTEAFF.

V is TRBV5-4 and J is TRBJ2-3; 11 bases line up with TRBD2. The CDR3 has 17 amino acids. The V gene's germline CDR1 is SGHNT and CDR2 YYREEE (reference sequence). With 0 bases clipped from V and 4 bases from J, the junction kept 7 bases outside the gene matches. The CDR3 sequence: CASSLVKLAGVADTQYF. CDR3 nucleotides: TGTGCCAGCAGCTTGGTTAAACTAGCGGGGGTCGCAGATACGCAGTATTTT. Drawing the rest from reference TRBV5-4 and TRBJ2-3, the complete variable domain is ETGVTQSPTHLIKTRGQQVTLRCSSQSGHNTVSWYQQALGQGPQFIFQYYREEENGRGNFPPRFSGLQFPNYSSELNVNALELDDSALYLCASSLVKLAGVADTQYFGPGTRLTVL.

V usage is TRBV5-1 and J usage is TRBJ2-6; maybe TRBD1 (6 bases). Germline V lookup: CDR1 SGHRS, CDR2 YFSETQ. The CDR3 sequence is 17 residues long. Trimming shortened V by 3 bases and J by 0 bases, and 13 bases separated the two germline ends. CDR3 coding DNA: TGCGCCAGCAGCTCGCAGGGGCCAATCTCTGGGGCCAACGTCCTGACTTTC. Amino acids: CASSSQGPISGANVLTF.

V gene TRBV11-3 combines with J gene TRBJ2-5; TRBD1 matches at 11 bases. This CDR3 contains 14 residues. J lost 4 bases, V lost 5 bases, and 3 bases had no gene match. CDR1 SGHNT and CDR2 YENEEA come from the germline V gene. DNA of the CDR3: TGTGCCAGCAGCCGGGGACAGGGGGGAGAGACCCAGTACTTC. Protein product: CASSRGQGGETQYF.

This rearrangement joins TRBV5-4 to TRBJ1-6, with D hard to call. Germline V lookup: CDR1 SGHNT, CDR2 YYREEE (reference sequence). This CDR3 region has 16 residues. V lost 1 base and J lost 5, with 13 bases in between. CDR3 amino acids: CASSLFGLGNNSPLHF. The DNA of the CDR3 is TGTGCCAGCAGCTTGTTTGGGTTGGGCAATAATTCACCCCTCCACTTT. Full variable domain (remainder filled in from reference TRBV5-4 and TRBJ1-6): ETGVTQSPTHLIKTRGQQVTLRCSSQSGHNTVSWYQQALGQGPQFIFQYYREEENGRGNFPPRFSGLQFPNYSSELNVNALELDDSALYLCASSLFGLGNNSPLHFGNGTRLTVT.